This TCR beta chain emerged from a study of monozygotic twins with inflammatory bowel disease. Study outcomes and limitations: There were differing immunosuppressive treatments, which may have added variability to patient repertoires. IBD patients carried less diverse TCRbeta repertoires (inverse Simpson) than healthy co-twins.

Germline CDR1 and CDR2: MDHEN and SYDVKM. There are 15 residues in the CDR3. Each UMI harboured a 6-nucleotide sample barcode and was appended via template switching. For each CDR3 protein, TCRdb gives one entry from its re-call of the 5' RACE reads, without DNA. This listing includes fewer than 150,000 distinct CDR3 sequences. To note about this clonotype: The antigen is unknown.

The gene calls are TRBV28 and TRBJ2-1. The clonotype was recovered from a human donor with ulcerative colitis or Crohn's disease, or a healthy co-twin of an affected twin (not recorded which). Sequenced: blood. This CDR3 reads CASSYPSSPYNEQFF.